This TCR beta chain was identified in a study of human T cells and chemical hapten exposure. The germline V gene has CDR1 MDHEN and CDR2 SYDVKM. The CDR3 covers 14 residues. V lost 6 bases, J lost 0 bases, and 11 bases lay in between. From the RACE reads, TCRdb called clonotypes with MiXCR, one entry per CDR3 protein. Of about 180,000 distinct CDR3 sequences listed, roughly 30% are singletons. Time point specified: pre-sensitization, week 0. Sample treatment: therapeutic diphenylcyclopropenone sensitization with weekly scalp DPC. The material was whole blood, obtained in connection with sensitization to the hapten diphenylcyclopropenone (DPC). The V gene is TRBV28, the J gene TRBJ1-1; D is unclear. The clonotype was recovered from a woman aged 30 to 39 with alopecia areata. Some clones in this sample may be carry-over from other donors' samples. This chain's CDR3 is CASSMDPMNTEAFF. Here the CDR3 DNA reads TGTGCCAGCAGCATGGACCCCATGAACACTGAAGCTTTCTTT.